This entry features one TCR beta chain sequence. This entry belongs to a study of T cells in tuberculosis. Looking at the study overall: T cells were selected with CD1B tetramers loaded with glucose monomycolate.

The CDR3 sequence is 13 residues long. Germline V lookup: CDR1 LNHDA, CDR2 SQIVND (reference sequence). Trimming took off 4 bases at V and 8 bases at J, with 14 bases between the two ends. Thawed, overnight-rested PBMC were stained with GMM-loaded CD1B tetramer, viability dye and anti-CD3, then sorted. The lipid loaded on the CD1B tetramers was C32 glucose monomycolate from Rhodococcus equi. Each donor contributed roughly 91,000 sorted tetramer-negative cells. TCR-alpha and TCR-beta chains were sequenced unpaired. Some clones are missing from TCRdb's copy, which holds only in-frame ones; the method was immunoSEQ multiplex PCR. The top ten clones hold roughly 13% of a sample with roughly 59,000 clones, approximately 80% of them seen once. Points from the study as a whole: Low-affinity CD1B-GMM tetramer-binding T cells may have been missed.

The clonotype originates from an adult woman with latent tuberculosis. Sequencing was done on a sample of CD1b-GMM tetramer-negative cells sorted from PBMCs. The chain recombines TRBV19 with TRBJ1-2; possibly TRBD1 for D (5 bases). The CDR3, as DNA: TGTGCCAGTAGTAAGCCGCAGGGTCAGGGCTACACCTTC. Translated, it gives CASSKPQGQGYTF.